This T cell receptor (beta chain) was sequenced during a study of T cell repertoires in cytomegalovirus infection. Study-level background: CMV infection together with matching HLA type was indicated by public TCR beta signatures. General study findings and limits: Of the TCR beta families, the public ones yielded a cumulative frequency that identified carriers of CMV plus the relevant HLA. Predominance within the ex vivo response was attributable to HLA-C-restricted CMV-specific TCR beta clonotypes.

TCRdb called the reads again in MiXCR, with one record for every CDR3 protein. The sample shows tens of thousands of distinct CDR3 sequences, 20% of them seen only once. A note on this clonotype: Its antigen is unknown.

The CDR3 runs 15 residues. Trimming cost V 7 bases and J 9 bases, with 19 bases left between them. Germline values: CDR1 SNHLY, CDR2 FYNNEI. The rearrangement uses TRBV2 and TRBJ1-6; D gene ambiguous. This TCR came from a human donor in good health (CMV status not recorded). Some clones in this sample may be carry-over from other donors' samples. The sequencing input was PBMCs, sequenced either directly or after in vitro stimulation (not recorded which). The CDR3 DNA sequence: TGTGCCAGCATCCCCCAAGGAGTTTTCATTTCACCCCTCCACTTT. Its protein is CASIPQGVFISPLHF.